This TCR beta chain stems from a study of blood T cell repertoires in COVID-19. Study-level information: The origin of the acute and convalescent COVID-19 samples was the United States, Italy and Spain.

As originally analysed: By means of reference gene primer amplification, nucleated cell counts were estimated. The table came from immunoSEQ multiplex PCR; TCRdb's copy has only in-frame clones and leaves some out. That table is the source of V, J and clone size, and D and trimming were worked out from the DNA. The table lists approximately 150,000 clones, 84% of them singletons. The V gene end was trimmed by 6 bases and the J gene end by 5 bases; junction bases not matched to a gene: 3. Germline V gives CDR1 SGHVS, CDR2 FQNEAQ. The CDR3 length is 13 residues. The V gene is TRBV7-8, the J gene TRBJ1-5, with 8 bases that match TRBD1. The sequenced material came from peripheral blood. The origin of this receptor is a woman older than 75 with acute or convalescent COVID-19. The CDR3 here is CASSLQGDQPQHF. The CDR3 DNA is TGTGCCAGCAGTCTACAGGGGGATCAGCCCCAGCATTTT.